A selection of T cell receptor beta chains follows, all from one sample in a study of T cells after yellow fever vaccination. TCRdb redid the calling of the 5' RACE reads with MiXCR, one entry per CDR3 protein. Here the sample spans some 120,000 distinct CDR3 sequences, about 7% being singletons. This specimen was CD4+ T cells sorted from PBMCs, taken about 10 days after the first yellow fever vaccination. The receptor set was obtained from a man aged 18 to 29 who received the YFV17D yellow fever vaccine. Each CDR3 is given with its conserved first and last residue. D genes are given only for firm matches. Clone size is given for some rows only: seen once, a few or many times, or a class if the clone is expanded.

TRBV4-1	TRBJ2-7	many	NA	TGCGCCAGCAGCCCAGGCGGGGCTCTGTCCTACGAGCAGTACTTC	CASSPGGALSYEQYF
TRBV6-5	TRBJ1-1	NA	TRBD1	TGTGCCAGCAGTTCAGGGGACAGGTCTCGCACTGAAGCTTTCTTT	CASSSGDRSRTEAFF
TRBV29-1	TRBJ2-3	few	NA	TGCAGCCTTACATGGGGGGGCTGGAATACGCAGTATTTT	CSLTWGGWNTQYF
TRBV12-3/TRBV12-4	TRBJ2-2	many	NA	TGTGCCAGCAACAGTCGCAACACCGGGGAGCTGTTTTTT	CASNSRNTGELFF
TRBV30	TRBJ1-5	few	TRBD1	TGTGCCTACGAGGGACAGGGAGCATGTCAGCCCCAGCATTTT	CAYEGQGACQPQHF
TRBV7-2	TRBJ2-1	many	NA	TGTGCCAGCAGCCCAGCTCCTAAGGGGGGGCTTGAGCAGTTCTTC	CASSPAPKGGLEQFF
TRBV12-3/TRBV12-4	TRBJ1-3	many	TRBD1	TGTGCCAGCCACAGGGGCGGCTCTGGAAACACCATATATTTT	CASHRGGSGNTIYF
TRBV4-3	TRBJ1-3	many	NA	TGCGCCAGCAGCCGAGGGGATTTCGGAAACACCATATATTTT	CASSRGDFGNTIYF
TRBV5-1	TRBJ1-4	many	NA	TGCGCCAGCCGAAGGGACGGAGCCTACCATGAAAAACTGTTTTTT	CASRRDGAYHEKLFF
TRBV5-6	TRBJ2-3	many	TRBD2	TGTGCCAGCACCAAGACTAGCGACTTCACAGATACGCAGTATTTT	CASTKTSDFTDTQYF
TRBV9	TRBJ2-3	many	NA	TGTGCCAGCAGCACTTCGGCGGGGTTACGCACAGATACGCAGTATTTT	CASSTSAGLRTDTQYF
TRBV12-3/TRBV12-4	TRBJ2-7	many	NA	TGTGCCAGCAGTTTTTGGACACCCTACGAGCAGTACTTC	CASSFWTPYEQYF
TRBV11-2	TRBJ2-1	many	TRBD2	TGTGCCAGCAGCCTTAGACTAGCGGAGGGTTACTCGCCTTACTACAATGAGCAGTTCTTC	CASSLRLAEGYSPYYNEQFF
TRBV7-9	TRBJ2-3	many	NA	TGTGCCAGCAGCTACAGACGGGGGAGCCAAGGCACAGATACGCAGTATTTT	CASSYRRGSQGTDTQYF
TRBV5-1	TRBJ1-2	few	TRBD1	TGCGCCAGCAGCTTGGGGACAGGGGATAACTATGGCTACACCTTC	CASSLGTGDNYGYTF
TRBV10-3	TRBJ2-2	few	NA	TGTGCCATCAGTGAGTACCCGCCGAACACCGGGGAGCTGTTTTTT	CAISEYPPNTGELFF
TRBV4-1	TRBJ1-6	many	NA	TGCGCCAGCAGCCAGCCACGGCTCACGGCTGGCAATTCACCCCTCCACTTT	CASSQPRLTAGNSPLHF
TRBV20-1	TRBJ2-3	many	NA	TGCAGTGCTCCGGACTTTACAGATACGCAGTATTTT	CSAPDFTDTQYF
TRBV5-4	TRBJ2-3	few	TRBD2	TGTGCCAGCAGCCTCCCTAGCGGGGGTGTCTCAGATACGCAGTATTTT	CASSLPSGGVSDTQYF
TRBV12-3/TRBV12-4	TRBJ2-6	many	NA	TGTGCCAGCAGTTTCTCTGGGGCCAACGTCCTGACTTTC	CASSFSGANVLTF
TRBV5-1	TRBJ2-6	many	NA	TGCGCCAGCAGCTTTGGAATCTCTGGGGCCAACGTCCTGACTTTC	CASSFGISGANVLTF
TRBV28	TRBJ2-2	many	TRBD2	TGTGCCAGCAGTTTATCTAGCGGGGGGTCGAACACCGGGGAGCTGTTTTTT	CASSLSSGGSNTGELFF
TRBV12-3/TRBV12-4	TRBJ2-3	many	NA	TGTGCCACTCAAGGAGGACGCACAGATACGCAGTATTTT	CATQGGRTDTQYF
TRBV7-9	TRBJ2-3	many	NA	TGTGCCAGCAGCTTAGTGGGGGGCGACACAGATACGCAGTATTTT	CASSLVGGDTDTQYF
TRBV10-3	TRBJ1-1	many	NA	TGTGCCATCAGTGACTCCCTAGGGAACACTGAAGCTTTCTTT	CAISDSLGNTEAFF
TRBV3-1	TRBJ2-1	many	NA	TGTGCCAGCAGCCAGAATCCCCCGAATGAGCAGTTCTTC	CASSQNPPNEQFF
TRBV5-4	TRBJ1-2	NA	TRBD1	TGTGCCAGCAGCTATGACCGGACAGGGGCGGACTATGGCTACACCTTC	CASSYDRTGADYGYTF
TRBV20-1	TRBJ1-2	many	NA	TGCAGTGCTAGCCCCAGAGGGGGACATGGCTACACCTTC	CSASPRGGHGYTF
TRBV12-3/TRBV12-4	TRBJ2-7	few	TRBD1	TGTGCCAGCAGTCTGGACAGGGTTTCCTACGAGCAGTACTTC	CASSLDRVSYEQYF
TRBV20-1	TRBJ1-5	NA	TRBD1	TGCAGTGCTACAGGGGGTAACAATCAGCCCCAGCATTTT	CSATGGNNQPQHF
TRBV2	TRBJ1-6	many	TRBD1	TGTGCCAGCAGTGACGTCTCACAGGGGACAGGCTCACCCCTCCACTTT	CASSDVSQGTGSPLHF
TRBV20-1	TRBJ2-5	many	NA	TGCAGTGCTAGAGAGGTTGAAGAGACCCAGTACTTC	CSAREVEETQYF
TRBV5-1	TRBJ2-3	many	TRBD2	TGCGCCAGCAGCCGACTAGCGGGGGGAGATACAGATACGCAGTATTTT	CASSRLAGGDTDTQYF
TRBV27	TRBJ2-2	many	NA	TGTGCCAGCAGCCCCCCTCGAAACACCGGGGAGCTGTTTTTT	CASSPPRNTGELFF
TRBV7-2	TRBJ2-1	many	TRBD1	TGTGCCAGCAGCTTAGGCGGGACAGGGTTCTACAATGAGCAGTTCTTC	CASSLGGTGFYNEQFF
TRBV11-2	TRBJ2-1	many	NA	TGTGCCAGCACCGGACTGAGCTCCTACAATGAGCAGTTCTTC	CASTGLSSYNEQFF
TRBV15	TRBJ2-3	NA	NA	TGTGCCACCAGCAGGGCACCACCTGTGGGGCAGTATTTT	CATSRAPPVGQYF
TRBV12-3/TRBV12-4	TRBJ1-4	many	NA	TGTGCCAGCACCCCGTTGGCCCATGCAACTAATGAAAAACTGTTTTTT	CASTPLAHATNEKLFF
TRBV5-4	TRBJ2-3	many	NA	TGTGCCAGAAGCGAGGGACTCACAGATACGCAGTATTTT	CARSEGLTDTQYF
TRBV6-2/TRBV6-3	TRBJ2-2	many	NA	TGTGCCAGCCGAGATAGGTGGCTGAGCACCGGGGAGCTGTTTTTT	CASRDRWLSTGELFF
TRBV24-1	TRBJ2-1	many	TRBD1	TGTGCCACCAGTGATTCTACAGGGGAGTCCTACAATGAGCAGTTCTTC	CATSDSTGESYNEQFF
TRBV3-1	TRBJ2-5	many	TRBD2	TGTGCCAGCAGCCAAATAGCGGGAACGGCCGGAGAGACCCAGTACTTC	CASSQIAGTAGETQYF
TRBV7-9	TRBJ1-4	many	NA	TGTGCCAGCGGGTCCCAAGGGGGGGAAAAACTGTTTTTT	CASGSQGGEKLFF